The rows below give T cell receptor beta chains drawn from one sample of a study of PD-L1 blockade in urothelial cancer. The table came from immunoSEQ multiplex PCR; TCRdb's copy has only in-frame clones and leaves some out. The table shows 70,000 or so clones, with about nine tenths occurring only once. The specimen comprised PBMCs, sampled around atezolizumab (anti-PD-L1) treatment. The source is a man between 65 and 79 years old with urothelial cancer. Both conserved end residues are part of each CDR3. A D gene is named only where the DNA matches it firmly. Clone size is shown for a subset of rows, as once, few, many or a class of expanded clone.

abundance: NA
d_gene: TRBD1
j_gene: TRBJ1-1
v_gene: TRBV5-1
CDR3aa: CASSLDDRGRGTEAFF
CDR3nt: TGCGCCAGCAGCTTGGACGACAGGGGCAGGGGCACTGAAGCTTTCTTT

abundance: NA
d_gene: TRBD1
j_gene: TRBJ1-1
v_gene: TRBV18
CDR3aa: CASSPTGSGTEAFF
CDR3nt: TGTGCCAGCTCACCGACAGGGAGTGGCACTGAAGCTTTCTTT

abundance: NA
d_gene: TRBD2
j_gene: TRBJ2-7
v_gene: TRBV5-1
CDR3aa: CASSPKAGAYEQYF
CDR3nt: TGCGCCAGCTCACCGAAGGCGGGGGCCTACGAGCAGTACTTC

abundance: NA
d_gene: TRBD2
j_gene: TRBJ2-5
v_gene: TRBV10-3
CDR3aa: CAISESTTSGRVDETQYF
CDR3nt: TGTGCCATCAGTGAGTCGACGACTAGCGGGAGGGTGGACGAGACCCAGTACTTC

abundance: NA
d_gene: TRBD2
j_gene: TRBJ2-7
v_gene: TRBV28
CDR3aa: CASSTGGASGRSNEQYF
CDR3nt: TGTGCCAGCAGTACCGGAGGGGCTAGCGGGAGGAGCAACGAGCAGTACTTC

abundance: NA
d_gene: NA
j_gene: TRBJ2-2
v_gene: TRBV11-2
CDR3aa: CASSLVRDNTGELFF
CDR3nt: TGTGCCAGCAGCTTAGTGCGGGATAACACCGGGGAGCTGTTTTTT

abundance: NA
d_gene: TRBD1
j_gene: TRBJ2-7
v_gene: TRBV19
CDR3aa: CASSRRQGWYEQYF
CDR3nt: TGTGCCAGTAGCCGACGACAGGGGTGGTACGAGCAGTACTTC

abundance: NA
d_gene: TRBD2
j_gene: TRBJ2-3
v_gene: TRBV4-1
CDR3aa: CASSHFSGREADTQYF
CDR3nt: TGCGCCAGCAGCCATTTTAGCGGGAGGGAGGCAGATACGCAGTATTTT

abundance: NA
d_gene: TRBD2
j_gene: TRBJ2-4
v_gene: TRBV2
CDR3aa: CASSEVVGGVAGIKNIQYF
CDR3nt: TGTGCCAGCAGTGAAGTCGTGGGGGGGGTCGCGGGAATCAAAAACATTCAGTACTTC

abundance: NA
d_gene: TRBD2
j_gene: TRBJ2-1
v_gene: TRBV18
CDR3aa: CASSPWASGRRNEQFF
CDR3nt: TGTGCCAGCTCACCGTGGGCTAGCGGGAGGCGCAATGAGCAGTTCTTC

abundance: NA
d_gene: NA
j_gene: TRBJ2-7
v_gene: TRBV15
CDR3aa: CATRAPPGYEQYF
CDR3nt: TGTGCCACCAGAGCCCCTCCGGGTTACGAGCAGTACTTC

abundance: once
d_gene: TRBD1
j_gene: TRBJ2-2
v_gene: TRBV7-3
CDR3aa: CASSLVGTGITGELFF
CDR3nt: TGTGCCAGCAGCTTAGTTGGGACAGGGATCACCGGGGAGCTGTTTTTT

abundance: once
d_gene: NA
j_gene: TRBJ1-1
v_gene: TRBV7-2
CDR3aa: CASSLGQPGNTEAFF
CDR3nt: TGTGCCAGCAGCTTAGGGCAGCCGGGGAACACTGAAGCTTTCTTT

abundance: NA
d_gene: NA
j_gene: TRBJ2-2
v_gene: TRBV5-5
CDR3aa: CASSLARNTGELFF
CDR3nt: TGTGCCAGCAGCTTAGCAAGGAACACCGGGGAGCTGTTTTTT

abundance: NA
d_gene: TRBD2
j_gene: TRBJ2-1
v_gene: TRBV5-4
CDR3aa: CASSSSSGTSGRNEQFF
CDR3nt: TGTGCCAGCAGCTCCTCCTCCGGGACTAGCGGGAGGAATGAGCAGTTCTTC

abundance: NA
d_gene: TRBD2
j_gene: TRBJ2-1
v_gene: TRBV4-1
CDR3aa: CASSRQLAGVDNEQFF
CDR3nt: TGCGCCAGCAGCCGTCAACTAGCGGGGGTGGACAATGAGCAGTTCTTC

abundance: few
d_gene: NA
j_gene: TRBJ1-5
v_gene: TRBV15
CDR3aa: CATSRRGAGKNQPQHF
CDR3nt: TGTGCCACCAGCAGACGGGGGGCAGGGAAAAATCAGCCCCAGCATTTT

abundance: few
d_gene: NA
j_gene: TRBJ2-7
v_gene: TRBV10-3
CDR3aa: CAISDPTRVGYEQYF
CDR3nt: TGTGCCATCAGTGACCCCACGAGGGTCGGATACGAGCAGTACTTC

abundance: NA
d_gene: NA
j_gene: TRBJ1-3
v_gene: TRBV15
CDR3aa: CATSRDRGSGNTIYF
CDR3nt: TGTGCCACCAGCAGAGACAGGGGCTCTGGAAACACCATATATTTT

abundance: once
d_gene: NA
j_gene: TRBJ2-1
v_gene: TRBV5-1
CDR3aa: CASTSEGQGWNEQFF
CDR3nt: TGCGCCAGCACCTCCGAAGGGCAGGGGTGGAATGAGCAGTTCTTC

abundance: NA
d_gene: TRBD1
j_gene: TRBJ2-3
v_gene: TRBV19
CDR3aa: CASSIMQGATDTQYF
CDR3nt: TGTGCCAGTAGTATCATGCAGGGGGCCACAGATACGCAGTATTTT

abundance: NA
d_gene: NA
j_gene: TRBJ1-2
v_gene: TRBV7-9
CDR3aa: CASSLGEGSYGYTF
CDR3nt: TGTGCCAGCAGCTTAGGAGAGGGAAGCTATGGCTACACCTTC

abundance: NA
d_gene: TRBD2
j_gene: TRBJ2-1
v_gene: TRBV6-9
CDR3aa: CASTSDSYNEQFF
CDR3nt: TGTGCCTCCACTAGCGACTCCTACAATGAGCAGTTCTTC

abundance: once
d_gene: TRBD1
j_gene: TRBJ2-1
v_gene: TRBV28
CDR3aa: CASRYRGSYNEQFF
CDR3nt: TGTGCCAGTAGATACAGGGGTTCCTACAATGAGCAGTTCTTC

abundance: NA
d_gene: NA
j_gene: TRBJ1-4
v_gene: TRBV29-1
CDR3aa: CSIKARVTNEKLFF
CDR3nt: TGCAGTATCAAGGCGAGGGTAACTAATGAAAAACTGTTTTTT

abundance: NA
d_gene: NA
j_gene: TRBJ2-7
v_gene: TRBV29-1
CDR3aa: CSASGSSYEQYF
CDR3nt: TGCAGCGCCTCCGGTTCCTCCTACGAGCAGTACTTC

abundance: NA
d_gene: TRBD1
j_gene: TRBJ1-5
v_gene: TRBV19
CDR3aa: CASSSGTGQVNQPQHF
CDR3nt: TGTGCCAGTAGTAGCGGGACAGGGCAGGTGAATCAGCCCCAGCATTTT

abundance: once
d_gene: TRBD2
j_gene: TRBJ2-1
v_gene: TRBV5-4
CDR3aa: CASSPGTSGDYNEQFF
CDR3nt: TGTGCCAGCAGTCCCGGGACTAGCGGGGACTACAATGAGCAGTTCTTC

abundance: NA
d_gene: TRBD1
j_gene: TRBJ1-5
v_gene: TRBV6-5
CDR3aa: CASSYRQGRQPQHF
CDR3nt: TGTGCCAGCAGTTACCGACAGGGGCGTCAGCCCCAGCATTTT

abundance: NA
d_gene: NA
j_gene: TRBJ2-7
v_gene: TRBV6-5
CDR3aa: CASSLTAGYEQYF
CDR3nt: TGTGCCAGCAGTTTGACAGCAGGCTACGAGCAGTACTTC

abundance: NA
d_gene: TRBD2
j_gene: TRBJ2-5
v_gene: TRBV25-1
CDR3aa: CASSEGLLAGGETQYF
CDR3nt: TGTGCCAGCAGTGAAGGTCTTCTAGCGGGAGGTGAGACCCAGTACTTC

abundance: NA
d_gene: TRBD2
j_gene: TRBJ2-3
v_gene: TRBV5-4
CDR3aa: CASSRSGSTDTQYF
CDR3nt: TGTGCCAGCAGCCGTAGCGGGAGTACAGATACGCAGTATTTT

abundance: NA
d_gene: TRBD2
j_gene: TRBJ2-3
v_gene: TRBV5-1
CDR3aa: CASKLLAGADTQYF
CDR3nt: TGCGCCAGCAAGTTACTAGCGGGAGCTGATACGCAGTATTTT

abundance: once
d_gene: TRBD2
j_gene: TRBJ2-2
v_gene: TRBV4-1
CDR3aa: CASSQLTSGVDTGELFF
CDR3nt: TGCGCCAGCAGCCAACTAACTAGCGGGGTTGACACCGGGGAGCTGTTTTTT

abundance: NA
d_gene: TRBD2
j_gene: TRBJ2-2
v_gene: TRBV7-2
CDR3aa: CASSFTSGRASGELFF
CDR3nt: TGTGCCAGCAGCTTCACTAGCGGGAGGGCCTCCGGGGAGCTGTTTTTT

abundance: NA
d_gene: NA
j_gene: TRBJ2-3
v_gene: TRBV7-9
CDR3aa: CASSLSGPFTDTQYF
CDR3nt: TGTGCCAGCAGCTTAAGCGGGCCGTTCACAGATACGCAGTATTTT

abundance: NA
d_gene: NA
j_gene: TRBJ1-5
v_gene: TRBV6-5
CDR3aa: CASSYSGSSNQPQHF
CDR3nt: TGTGCCAGCAGTTACTCGGGCAGTAGCAATCAGCCCCAGCATTTT

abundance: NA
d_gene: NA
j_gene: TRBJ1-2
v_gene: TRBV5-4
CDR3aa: CASSTDSYGYTF
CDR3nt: TGTGCCAGCAGCACGGACAGCTATGGCTACACCTTC

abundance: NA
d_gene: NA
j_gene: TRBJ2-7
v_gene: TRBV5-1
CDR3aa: CASSLGGLQGASYEQYF
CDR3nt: TGCGCCAGCAGCTTGGGGGGACTTCAAGGGGCCTCCTACGAGCAGTACTTC

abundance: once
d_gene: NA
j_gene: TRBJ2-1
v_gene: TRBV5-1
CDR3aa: CASSLGGSGFYNEQFF
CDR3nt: TGCGCCAGCAGCTTGGGTGGGAGCGGGTTCTACAATGAGCAGTTCTTC

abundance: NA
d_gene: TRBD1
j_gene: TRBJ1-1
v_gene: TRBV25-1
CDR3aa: CASSEYNRGRAEAFF
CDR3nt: TGTGCCAGCAGTGAATATAACAGGGGGCGGGCTGAAGCTTTCTTT

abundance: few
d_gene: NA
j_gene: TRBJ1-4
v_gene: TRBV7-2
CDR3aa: CASSSGTNEKLFF
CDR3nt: TGTGCCAGCAGCTCGGGAACTAATGAAAAACTGTTTTTT

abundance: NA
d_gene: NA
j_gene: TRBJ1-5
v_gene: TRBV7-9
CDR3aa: CASTIHNQPQHF
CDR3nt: TGTGCCAGCACCATTCACAATCAGCCCCAGCATTTT

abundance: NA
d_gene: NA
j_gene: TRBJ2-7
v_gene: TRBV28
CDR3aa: CASRMGQGKEQYF
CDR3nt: TGTGCCAGCAGAATGGGTCAGGGGAAGGAGCAGTACTTC

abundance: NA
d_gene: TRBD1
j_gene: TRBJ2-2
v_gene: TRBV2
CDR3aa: CASSIQGAGGELFF
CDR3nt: TGTGCCAGCAGTATTCAGGGGGCCGGCGGGGAGCTGTTTTTT

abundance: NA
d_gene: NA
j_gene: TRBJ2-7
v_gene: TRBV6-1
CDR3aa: CASSVQGSSTYEQYF
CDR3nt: TGTGCCAGCAGTGTGCAGGGGTCATCGACCTACGAGCAGTACTTC

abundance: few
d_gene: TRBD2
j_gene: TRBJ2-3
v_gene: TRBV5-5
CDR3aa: CASSLRLAGGLGTDTQYF
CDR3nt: TGTGCCAGCAGCTTGCGACTAGCGGGGGGTCTGGGCACAGATACGCAGTATTTT

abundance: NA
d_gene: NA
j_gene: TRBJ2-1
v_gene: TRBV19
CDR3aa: CASSIEAAGGHNEQFF
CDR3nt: TGTGCCAGTAGTATAGAAGCGGCAGGGGGGCACAATGAGCAGTTCTTC

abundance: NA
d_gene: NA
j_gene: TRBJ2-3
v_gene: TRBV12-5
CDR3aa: CASGPGSTDTQYF
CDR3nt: TGTGCTAGTGGTCCCGGGAGCACAGATACGCAGTATTTT

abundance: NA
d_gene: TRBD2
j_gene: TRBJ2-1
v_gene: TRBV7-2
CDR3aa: CASSTTSGFYNEQFF
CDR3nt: TGTGCCAGCAGCACAACTAGCGGATTTTACAATGAGCAGTTCTTC

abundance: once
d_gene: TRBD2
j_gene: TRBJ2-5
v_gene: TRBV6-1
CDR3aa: CASSEAVRASGRQTQYF
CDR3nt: TGTGCCAGCAGTGAAGCGGTTCGGGCTAGCGGGAGACAGACCCAGTACTTC

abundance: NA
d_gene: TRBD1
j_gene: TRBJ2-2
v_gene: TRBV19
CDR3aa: CASSQTGTGGLGELFF
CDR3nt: TGTGCCAGTAGCCAAACCGGGACAGGGGGTCTGGGGGAGCTGTTTTTT

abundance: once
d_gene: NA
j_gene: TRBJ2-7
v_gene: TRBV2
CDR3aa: CASSGEYRSTSSYEQYF
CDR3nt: TGTGCCAGCAGTGGAGAGTATCGCTCTACTAGCTCCTACGAGCAGTACTTC